Presented here are 12 T cell receptor beta chains from one specimen sequenced in a study of CD8+CD57+ T cells in acquired aplastic anemia. Only patients with CD8+CD57+ cell expansion on flow cytometry were chosen for sequencing. CDR3 and TCR beta VDJ profiling relied on genomic DNA as the template. One entry per CDR3 protein, called by TCRdb with MiXCR from the reads. Of roughly 100,000 distinct CDR3 sequences in the sample, less than 75% were seen once. Sequencing input: sorted CD4+, CD8+, or CD8+CD57+ T cells (not recorded which) from PBMCs. These TCRs come from a human donor with aplastic anemia.

The chain couples TRBV20-1 to TRBJ2-3; D may be TRBD1 (6 bases). Deletions cut 6 bases from V and 1 base from J, with 11 bases between. The germline CDR1 and CDR2 sequences are DFQATT and SNEGSKA (reference sequence). CDR3 length: 13 amino acids. This chain's CDR3 is CSAFGTRTDTQYF. CDR3 bases: TGCAGTGCGTTCGGGACACGCACAGATACGCAGTATTTT.

This chain uses TRBV7-3 with TRBJ2-1; no clear D. CDR3 length: 13 amino acids. V was pared by 0 bases and J by 7 bases, with 7 bases between. Germline CDR1 and CDR2: SGHTA and FQGTGA. The CDR3 DNA follows: TGTGCCAGCAGCTTAACTCCGGTGAATGAGCAGTTCTTC. Translating gives CASSLTPVNEQFF.

The chain employs TRBV19 and TRBJ1-6; 8 bases align to TRBD1. The CDR3 spans 14 residues. Trimming cost V 6 bases and J 10 bases; bases outside gene matches: 8. CDR1 and CDR2 from the germline V gene are LNHDA and SQIVND (reference sequence). The CDR3: CASSLQGGRSPLHF. For the CDR3, the DNA is TGTGCCAGTAGCCTACAGGGGGGGAGGTCACCCCTCCACTTT.

The chain couples TRBV25-1 to TRBJ2-7; 9 bases map to TRBD1. V was clipped by 4 bases and J by 7 bases; unmatched bases: 11. The CDR3 length is 15 residues. Germline CDR1 is MGHDK and CDR2 is SYGVNS. CDR3 DNA sequence: TGTGCCAGCAGTGGATTGGACAGGGGAGTGAGAGAGCAGTACTTC. Amino acid sequence: CASSGLDRGVREQYF.

The V call is TRBV29-1, the J call TRBJ2-2, with unresolved D. The ends were cut back, 4 bases at V and 4 bases at J, with 10 bases in the middle. Germline lookup yields CDR1 SQVTM and CDR2 ANQGSEA. The CDR3 contains 13 residues. The CDR3 spells CSVGYRVTGELFF. The CDR3 region has the DNA TGCAGCGTTGGCTACCGGGTCACCGGGGAGCTGTTTTTT.

CDR3 in DNA: TGCAGTGCTAGTCAGTTAGAGACCCAGTACTTC. It encodes CSASQLETQYF. This chain joins TRBV20-1 and TRBJ2-5; unclear D gene. This CDR3 has 11 amino acids. The germline gives CDR1 DFQATT, CDR2 SNEGSKA (reference sequence). The ends were cut back, 3 bases at V and 4 bases at J, with 6 bases in the middle.

This chain connects TRBV20-1 to TRBJ2-7; D is possibly TRBD1 or TRBD2 (5 bases each). Germline V lookup: CDR1 DFQATT, CDR2 SNEGSKA (reference sequence). Between the trimmed V and J ends, which lost 0 bases and 3 bases, there was a span of 15 bases. The CDR3 spans 15 residues. The CDR3 region is CSARDQRGTVYEQYF. The CDR3 DNA is TGCAGTGCTAGAGATCAACGGGGCACAGTCTACGAGCAGTACTTC.

By frequency in the sample, this clonotype is medium-sized. The chain has TRBV24-1 and TRBJ2-7; 8 nucleotides match TRBD1. The CDR3 extends over 16 amino acids. Trimming cost V 3 bases and J 5 bases; bases outside gene matches: 11. Germline V CDR1 and CDR2: KGHDR, SFDVKD. The CDR3 nucleotides are TGTGCCACCAGTGATGGCAGGGGGCGCGGGATAGACGAGCAGTACTTC. This codes for CATSDGRGRGIDEQYF.

The gene calls are TRBV7-6 and TRBJ2-5, with TRBD1 matching over 7 bases. CDR1 SGHVS and CDR2 FNYEAQ come from the germline V gene. The V and J ends lost 5 bases and 4 bases, in that order; junction bases with no gene match: 4. The CDR3 extends over 13 amino acids. For the CDR3, the DNA is TGTGCCAGCAGCGTACAGGGGCGAGAGACCCAGTACTTC. It specifies CASSVQGRETQYF.

This clonotype has a handful of counts. The chain has TRBV7-6 and TRBJ2-7; D possibly corresponds to TRBD2 (5 bases). The length of the CDR3 is 14 residues. The germline V gene encodes CDR1 SGHVS and CDR2 FNYEAQ. V was pared by 2 bases and J by 6 bases, with 14 bases between. The CDR3 region has the DNA TGTGCCAGCAGCTTATCCGGGGTAGCGTCCGAGCAGTACTTC. Amino acids: CASSLSGVASEQYF.

This clonotype was detected a few times. The gene calls are TRBV7-9 and TRBJ2-2; D is undetermined. Germline-derived CDR1 and CDR2 are SEHNR and FQNEAQ (reference sequence). The CDR3 length is 11 residues. V was shortened by 3 bases and J by 7 bases, with 3 bases between the two germline ends. CDR3 loop: CASSFVGELFF. DNA of the CDR3: TGTGCCAGCAGCTTCGTCGGGGAGCTGTTTTTT.

This clonotype came up a few times. The rearrangement links TRBV10-1 to TRBJ1-2; the D is unclear. The CDR3 totals 17 residues. V lost 1 base and J 1 base, leaving 16 bases between the germline ends. The germline V gene has CDR1 WNHNN and CDR2 SYGVQD (reference sequence). The CDR3 DNA follows: TGCGCCAGCAGTGAGTGGGTGCCCGAAGTTCTTAACTATGGCTACACCTTC. This encodes CASSEWVPEVLNYGYTF.